The subject of this entry is one T cell receptor (beta chain). The specificity of this receptor is unknown. Base qualities were left out, and no much larger clone turns up one base away. V loses 4 bases, J loses 0 bases, and the germline ends lie 16 bases apart. Measured from the cysteine to the phenylalanine, the CDR3 is 17 residues long. Only the CDR3 region is kept as DNA, spanning 51 bases read in frame from base 1. The germline V gene supplies CDR1 MNHNS and CDR2 SASEGT. Using the deep immunoSEQ assay, multiplex PCR amplified TCR CDR3 regions from genomic DNA. Genomic DNA extracted from each cell subset was distributed evenly over all wells of several immunoSEQ 96-well plates, and each plate served as one replicate. Each replicate PCR for sorted subsets received 150 to 250 ng genomic DNA, equal to roughly 30,000 T cell genomes. The purified libraries were quantified using a Qubit 3.0 fluorometer, sized with a Bioanalyzer 2100, and then quantified again using the KAPA Library Quantification kit. Every immunoSEQ 96-well plate was sequenced on a separate single-read 150-cycle Illumina NextSeq 550 flow cell. Per the original workflow: Because the immunoSEQ output held only junctional sequences and lacked quality scores, the filtering could not match the filtering applied to full-length reads. To assign V/J genes and CDR3, sequences were annotated against IMGT germline references using PyIR, a Python wrapper for IgBLAST v1.9. Reads were removed for weak V/J assignments (E-value above 1e-6), missing CDR3, stop codons, out-of-frame junctions, or ambiguous translated residues. V3J clonotypes were defined as sequences sharing the same inferred V gene, J gene, and CDR3 amino acid sequence. Percentage overlap between repertoires was calculated by dividing the number of shared unique clonotypes by the size of the smaller repertoire. Three approaches were used to assess repertoire richness: RTK rarefaction, the Chao1 estimator, and Recon v2.1 estimates of unobserved clonotypes. Generation probabilities for all TCRbeta clonotypes obtained by the gDNA method from several donors were computed using OLGA. TCRdb mirrors the immuneACCESS table, restricted to in-frame sequences. Some clones are absent from its copies; in checked studies, under half trace to an unresolved V gene, and the reason for the others is unknown. Clone size and the V and J calls come from that table; the DNA yielded D and trimming. This sample is represented by over a million clones; over 95% of them were singletons. The ten biggest clones cover 0.95% to 1.5% of the sample.

The donors were healthy, HIV-negative adults with no recently reported acute infections or vaccinations. Every donor was a Caucasian adult residing in Nashville, Tennessee, USA. CD4+ T cells were enriched by magnetic negative selection, after which naive cells were positively selected on CD45RA and the negative fraction was taken as the memory subset. After blood collection by leukapheresis, PBMCs were isolated using Ficoll-Histopaque density gradient centrifugation and then cryopreserved in the vapor phase of liquid nitrogen. Purity and quantity of every magnetically sorted T cell population were checked by analytical flow cytometry. Each sorted fraction had its genomic DNA isolated and then quantified by UV absorbance on a Nanodrop 2000c. The sample is drawn from a study of shared clonotypes between healthy human individuals (TCRdb year 2020). As for the study more broadly: The cohort included three men and two women between 18 and 49 years of age. For each donor, CD4 naive and CD4 memory were each given three plates, CD8 naive was given two plates, and CD8 memory was given one plate. To estimate repertoire size and how much clonotype sharing occurs between individuals, the study deeply sequenced the blood TCR repertoires of five healthy adults. Different laboratories and diverse techniques were used to prepare libraries and sequence TCR repertoires, to increase sequencing depth and limit assay-specific biases. Each donor's leukapheresis produced roughly between about 0.9 and 9.5 billion PBMCs. General findings and caveats noted by the study authors: Based on pairwise subsampling, the degree of clonotype sharing among donors was expected to be affected by sequencing depth. When several donors were compared, the shared fraction of clonotypes was about 5.2% for naive CD4, more than 3% for naive CD8, 2% to 2.5% for memory CD4, and 0.4% for memory CD8. The genetic and exposure-history diversity represented was limited by the small number of donors. Compared with non-shared clonotypes, clonotypes shared by all four sorted-subset donors had higher generation probabilities. Estimated clonotype richness was generally larger for naive than for memory subsets. Sampling was limited to blood, and TCR repertoires in tissue likely differ from TCR repertoires in blood. Even with the large sequencing depth, rarefaction of the sorted-subset datasets indicated that sequencing was incomplete.

The chain is encoded by TRBV6-1 joined to TRBJ2-1; the D gene is not confidently resolved. Specimen: naive CD4+ T cells sorted from blood. The cell subset or site label corresponds to: CD45RA+ positively selected. This receptor was taken from a man in his thirties or forties in good health. The CDR3 reads CASSGSDRLSSYNEQFF. The DNA is as follows: TGTGCCAGCAGTGGGTCCGACCGTTTAAGCTCCTACAATGAGCAGTTCTTC.